Reported below is one T cell receptor (beta chain). Clones were sequenced by immunoSEQ multiplex PCR, and TCRdb holds only the in-frame ones, with some missing. The sample lists 35,000 or so clones; 75% to 90% were seen once. This record comes from a study of T cell changes during pregnancy in multiple sclerosis. CDR1 is LNHDA, CDR2 SQIVND, per germline (reference sequence). Trimming stripped 3 bases from V and 5 bases from J, with 10 bases between. The CDR3 is 13 amino acids. Sequenced here: CD8+ T cells from peripheral blood mononuclear cells, sampled in the third trimester of pregnancy. The gene calls are TRBV19 and TRBJ2-5, with D perhaps matching TRBD1 (5 bases). The receptor was isolated from a female donor with multiple sclerosis, enrolled in a pregnancy study. The CDR3 DNA is TGTGCCAGTAGTATTGTGGGGCTGGAGACCCAGTACTTC. It is translated as CASSIVGLETQYF.